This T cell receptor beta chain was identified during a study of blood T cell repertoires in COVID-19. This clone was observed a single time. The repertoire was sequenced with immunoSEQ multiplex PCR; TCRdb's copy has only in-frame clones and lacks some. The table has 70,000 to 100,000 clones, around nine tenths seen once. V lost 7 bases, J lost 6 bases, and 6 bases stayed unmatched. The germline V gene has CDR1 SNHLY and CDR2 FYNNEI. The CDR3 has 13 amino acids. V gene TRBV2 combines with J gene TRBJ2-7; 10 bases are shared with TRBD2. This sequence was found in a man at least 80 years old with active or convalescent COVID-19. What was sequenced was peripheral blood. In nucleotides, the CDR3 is TGTGCCAGCACCGTGCGGACTAGCGGCGAGCAGTACTTC. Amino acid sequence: CASTVRTSGEQYF.